Described below is a single TCR beta chain sequence and its context. The antigen is unknown. The sample's treatment: oral pan-JAK inhibitor, 5-10 mg twice daily. Sampling of alopecia areata patients yielded lesional scalp punch biopsies as well as peripheral blood. The source of the sample is a study of CD8+ T cells in alopecia areata. Whole-study results and caveats: Expanded CD8+ clones among the top 100, and scalp clonality, were significantly decreased by tofacitinib. Throughout tofacitinib, many expanded lesional clones continued to persist in scalp and blood.

V shed 0 bases and J shed 0 bases, with 14 bases lying between them. Germline values: CDR1 SGDLS, CDR2 YYNGEE. The CDR3 is made up of 17 amino acids. Extracted from the samples, RNA was reverse transcribed into cDNA to serve as the sequencing template. Produced via immunoSEQ multiplex PCR; TCRdb's table is partial and in-frame only. Altogether tens of thousands of clones are present, over 70% being singletons, with the ten largest covering 17%. The clonotype comes from a human donor with alopecia areata. This chain links TRBV9 with TRBJ2-3; D remains unclear. Sequenced material: CD8+ T cells sorted from blood, taken between weeks 44 and 45, from a patient treated with tofacitinib. The CDR3 DNA follows: TGTGCCAGCAGCGTAGGCCCCCAGGTCCGGAGCACAGATACGCAGTATTTT. It codes for CASSVGPQVRSTDTQYF.